The T cell receptor beta chain described here comes from a study of blood T cell repertoires in COVID-19. Germline values: CDR1 LNHDA, CDR2 SQIVND (reference sequence). This CDR3 contains 14 residues. Comment on this clone: A read error may account for a junction end that differs from germline.

This table comes from immunoSEQ multiplex PCR, and its TCRdb copy is limited to in-frame clones, with some not included. The sample holds roughly 180,000 clones, about 88% seen once. Sequences were obtained from peripheral blood. The V and J genes are TRBV19 and TRBJ2-1; D possibly corresponds to TRBD2 (6 bases). The receptor was isolated from a woman aged 45-65 years with COVID-19, enrolled during active disease. The CDR3: CASRSGDSNNEQFF. The CDR3 coding sequence is TGTGCCAGTAGGTCGGGGGACTCCAACAATGAGCAGTTCTTC. Variable domain in full (rest from reference TRBV19 and TRBJ2-1): DGGITQSPKYLFRKEGQNVTLSCEQNLNHDAMYWYRQDPGQGLRLIYYSQIVNDFQKGDIAEGYSVSREKKESFPLTVTSAQKNPTAFYLCASRSGDSNNEQFFGPGTRLTVL.